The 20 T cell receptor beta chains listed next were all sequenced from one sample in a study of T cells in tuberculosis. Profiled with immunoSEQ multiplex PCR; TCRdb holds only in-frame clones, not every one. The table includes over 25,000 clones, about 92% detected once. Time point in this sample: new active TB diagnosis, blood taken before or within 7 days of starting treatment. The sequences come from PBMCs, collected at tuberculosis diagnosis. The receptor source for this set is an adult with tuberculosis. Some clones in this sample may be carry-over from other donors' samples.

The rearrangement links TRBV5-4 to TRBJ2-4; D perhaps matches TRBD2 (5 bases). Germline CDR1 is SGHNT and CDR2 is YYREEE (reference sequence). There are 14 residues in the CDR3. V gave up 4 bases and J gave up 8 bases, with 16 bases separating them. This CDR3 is CASSPREGKYIQYF. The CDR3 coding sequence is TGTGCCAGCAGCCCTCGCGAGGGTAAGTACATTCAGTACTTC.

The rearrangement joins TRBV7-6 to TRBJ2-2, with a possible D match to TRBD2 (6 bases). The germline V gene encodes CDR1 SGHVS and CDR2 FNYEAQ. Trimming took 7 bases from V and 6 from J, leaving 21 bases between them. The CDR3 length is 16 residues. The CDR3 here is CASMPRGLAASGELFF. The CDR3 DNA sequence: TGTGCCAGCATGCCCCGTGGGTTAGCGGCTTCCGGGGAGCTGTTTTTT.

As DNA, the CDR3 is TGTGCCAGCAGCTTAAGGGGGGGACAGGGGCCACCGGCGCTCTATGGCTACACCTTC. Amino acids: CASSLRGGQGPPALYGYTF. The rearrangement joins TRBV7-2 to TRBJ1-2, with 10 bases fitting TRBD1. Trimming removed 2 bases from V and 4 bases from J; junction bases left unmatched: 16. The CDR3 contains 19 residues. CDR1 and CDR2 from the germline V gene are SGHTA and FQGNSA.

CDR3 DNA: TGTGCCAGCTCACCGAGGACTAGCAATAGTGGTACGCAGTATTTT. This translates into CASSPRTSNSGTQYF. The J gene is TRBJ2-3, the V gene TRBV18, with TRBD2 matching 8 bases. With V trimmed by 3 bases and J by 8 bases, 10 bases remained unmatched. The CDR3 is 15 residues long. Germline CDR1 KGHSH, CDR2 LQKENI.

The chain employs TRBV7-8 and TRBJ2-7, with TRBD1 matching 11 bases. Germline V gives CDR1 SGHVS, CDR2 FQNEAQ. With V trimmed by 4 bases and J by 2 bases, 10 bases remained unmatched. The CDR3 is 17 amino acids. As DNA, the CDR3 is TGTGCCAGCAGCTCCCTCCTACCGGGACAGGGGGCCTACGAGCAGTACTTC. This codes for CASSSLLPGQGAYEQYF.

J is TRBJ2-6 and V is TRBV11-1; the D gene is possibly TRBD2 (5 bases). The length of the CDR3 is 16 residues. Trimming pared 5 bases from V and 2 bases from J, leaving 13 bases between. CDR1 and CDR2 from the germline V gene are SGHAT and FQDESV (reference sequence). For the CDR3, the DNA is TGTGCCAGCAGCCCGAGGGCCGGGGCTGGGGCCAACGTCCTGACTTTC. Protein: CASSPRAGAGANVLTF.

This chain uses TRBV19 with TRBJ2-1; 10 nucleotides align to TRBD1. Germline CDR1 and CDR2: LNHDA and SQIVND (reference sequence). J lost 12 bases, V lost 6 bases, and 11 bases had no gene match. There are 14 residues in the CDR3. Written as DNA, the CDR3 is TGTGCCAGTAGCTCCGGGACAGGGGCTGTGCGGCAGTTCTTC. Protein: CASSSGTGAVRQFF.

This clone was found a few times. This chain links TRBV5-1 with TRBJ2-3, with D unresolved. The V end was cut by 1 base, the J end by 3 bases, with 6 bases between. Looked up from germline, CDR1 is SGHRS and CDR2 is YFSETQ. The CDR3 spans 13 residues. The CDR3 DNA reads TGCGCCAGCAGCTTGCTACCGACAGATACGCAGTATTTT. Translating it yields CASSLLPTDTQYF.

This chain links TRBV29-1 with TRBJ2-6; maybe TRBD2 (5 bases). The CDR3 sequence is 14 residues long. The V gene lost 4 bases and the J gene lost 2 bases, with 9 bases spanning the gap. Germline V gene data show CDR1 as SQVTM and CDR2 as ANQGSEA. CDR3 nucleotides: TGCAGCGTTGCCGGGGTAACTGGGGCCAACGTCCTGACTTTC. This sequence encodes CSVAGVTGANVLTF.

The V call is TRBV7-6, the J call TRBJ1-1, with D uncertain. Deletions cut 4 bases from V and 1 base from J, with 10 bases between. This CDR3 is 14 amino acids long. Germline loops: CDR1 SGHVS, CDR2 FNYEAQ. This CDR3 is CASSYTTKNTEAFF. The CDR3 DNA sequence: TGTGCCAGCAGCTATACTACGAAGAACACTGAAGCTTTCTTT.

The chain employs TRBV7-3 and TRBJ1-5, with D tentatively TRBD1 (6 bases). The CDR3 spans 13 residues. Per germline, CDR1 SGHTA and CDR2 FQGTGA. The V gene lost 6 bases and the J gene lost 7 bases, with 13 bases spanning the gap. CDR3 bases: TGTGCCAGCAGTAGGGACATTGGGCAGCCCCAGCATTTT. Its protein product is CASSRDIGQPQHF.

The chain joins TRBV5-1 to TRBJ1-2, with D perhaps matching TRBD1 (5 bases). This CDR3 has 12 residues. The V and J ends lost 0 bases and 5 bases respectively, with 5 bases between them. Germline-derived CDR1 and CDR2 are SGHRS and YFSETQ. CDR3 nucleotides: TGCGCCAGCAGCTTGGAGGGGTATGGCTACACCTTC. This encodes CASSLEGYGYTF.

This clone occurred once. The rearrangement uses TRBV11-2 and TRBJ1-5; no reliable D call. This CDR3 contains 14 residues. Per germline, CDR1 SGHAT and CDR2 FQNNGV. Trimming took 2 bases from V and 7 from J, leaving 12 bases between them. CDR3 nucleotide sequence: TGTGCCAGCAGCTTAATCGGTCCGGGGCAGCCCCAGCATTTT. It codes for CASSLIGPGQPQHF.

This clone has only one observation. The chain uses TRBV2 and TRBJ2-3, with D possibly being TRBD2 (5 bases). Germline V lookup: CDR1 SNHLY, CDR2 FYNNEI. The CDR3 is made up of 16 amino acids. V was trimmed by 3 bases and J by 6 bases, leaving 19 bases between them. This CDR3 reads CASSDTTRDYSDTQYF. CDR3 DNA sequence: TGTGCCAGCAGTGACACGACGCGCGACTATTCGGATACGCAGTATTTT.

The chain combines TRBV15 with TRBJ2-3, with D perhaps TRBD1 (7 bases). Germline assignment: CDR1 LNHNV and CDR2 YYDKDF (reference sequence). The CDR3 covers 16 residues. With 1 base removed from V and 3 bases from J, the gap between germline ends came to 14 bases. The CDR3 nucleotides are TGTGCCACCAGCAGAGCAGGGGGAGGTTGGACAGATACGCAGTATTTT. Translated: CATSRAGGGWTDTQYF.

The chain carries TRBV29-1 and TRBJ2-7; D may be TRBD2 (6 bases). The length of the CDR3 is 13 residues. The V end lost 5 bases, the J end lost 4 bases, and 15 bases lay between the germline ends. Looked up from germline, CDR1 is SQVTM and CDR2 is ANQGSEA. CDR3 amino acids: CSVRGVLGYEQYF. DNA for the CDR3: TGCAGCGTTCGCGGGGTTTTGGGATACGAGCAGTACTTC.

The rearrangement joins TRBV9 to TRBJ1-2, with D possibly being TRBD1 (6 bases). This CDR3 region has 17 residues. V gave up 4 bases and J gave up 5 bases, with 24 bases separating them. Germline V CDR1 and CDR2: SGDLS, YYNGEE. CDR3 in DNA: TGTGCCAGCAGCACAGTGACAGGATTCCCCTGGATTTATGGCTACACCTTC. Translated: CASSTVTGFPWIYGYTF.

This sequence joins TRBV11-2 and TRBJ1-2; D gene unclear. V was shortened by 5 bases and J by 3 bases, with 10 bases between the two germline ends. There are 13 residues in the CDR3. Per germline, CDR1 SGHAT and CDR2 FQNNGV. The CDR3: CASSPSPDYGYTF. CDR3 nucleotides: TGTGCCAGCAGCCCCTCCCCGGACTATGGCTACACCTTC.

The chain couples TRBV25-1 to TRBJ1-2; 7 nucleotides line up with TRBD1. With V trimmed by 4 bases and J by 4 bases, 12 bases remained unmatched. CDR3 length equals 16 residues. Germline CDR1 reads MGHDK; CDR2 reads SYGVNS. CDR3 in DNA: TGTGCCAGCAGTGGCTACCGGGACAGAGAATTCTATGGCTACACCTTC. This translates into CASSGYRDREFYGYTF.

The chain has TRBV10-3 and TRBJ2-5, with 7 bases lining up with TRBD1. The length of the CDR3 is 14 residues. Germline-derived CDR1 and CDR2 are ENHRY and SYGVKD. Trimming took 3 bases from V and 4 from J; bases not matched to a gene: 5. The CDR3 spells CAISDRTGVETQYF. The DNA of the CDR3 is TGTGCCATCAGTGATCGCACAGGGGTAGAGACCCAGTACTTC.